This TCR beta chain derives from a study of T-cell reconstitution after alpha-beta-depleted transplantation in children. Study-level findings and limits: Newly produced T cells mostly accounted for T-cell counts and diversity one year post-transplant.

The authors prepared the TCRbeta library with unique molecular identifiers. MiXCR, applied by TCRdb to the PCR reads, yields one record per CDR3 protein. Of around 200,000 distinct CDR3 sequences in the sample, approximately 11% were seen once. The CDR3 loop spans 15 amino acids. Per germline, CDR1 SGHTA and CDR2 FQGNSA. Trimming shortened V by 5 bases and J by 1 base, and 13 bases separated the two germline ends. A word on this clonotype: Its specificity is not known.

The receptor was isolated from a child younger than two with acute myeloid leukemia, due to receive a stem cell transplant. The source was PBMCs, collected before TCRalphabeta/CD19-depleted stem cell transplant. The chain uses TRBV7-2 and TRBJ2-3; D is undetermined. CDR3 loop: CASSQNQRGTDTQYF. The CDR3 DNA is TGTGCCAGCAGCCAAAACCAACGGGGCACAGATACGCAGTATTTT.